This T cell receptor beta chain stems from a study of T cell repertoires in cytomegalovirus infection. CDR3 size: 16 residues. CDR1 MNHNS and CDR2 SASEGT come from the germline V gene. V shed 1 base and J shed 3 bases, with 14 bases lying between them. This clonotype showed up just a few times. The antigen remains unidentified. TCRdb passed the reads through MiXCR, listing each CDR3 protein once. The data show fewer than 650,000 distinct CDR3 sequences, with 40% seen just once and about 48% held by the top ten. The source material was cultured PBMCs, sampled from culture after CMV antigen stimulation. This sequence joins TRBV6-1 and TRBJ2-3; D is perhaps TRBD2 (7 bases). The receptor was isolated from a human donor in good health (CMV status not recorded). Some clones in this sample may be carry-over from other donors' samples. CDR3 amino acids: CASSEVVRGGTDTQYF. CDR3 DNA: TGTGCCAGCAGTGAAGTGGTCAGGGGAGGGACAGATACGCAGTATTTT.